The 3 T cell receptor beta chains presented below share a single source sample, sequenced in a study of blood T cell repertoires in COVID-19. TCRdb keeps only in-frame clones here, not all; method: immunoSEQ multiplex PCR. The sample includes about 60,000 clones, 85% to 90% seen only once; the top ten take about 1.5%. The sample consisted of peripheral blood. These TCRs come from a man between 60 and 75 years old with acute or convalescent COVID-19.

The chain recombines TRBV7-8 with TRBJ1-6, with D unclear. The V gene lost 1 base and the J gene lost 8 bases, with 9 bases spanning the gap. CDR3 size: 14 residues. The germline V gene has CDR1 SGHVS and CDR2 FQNEAQ. The DNA for the CDR3 is TGTGCCAGCAGCTTAGGACTGGTTTATTCACCCCTCCACTTT. This translates into CASSLGLVYSPLHF.

V usage is TRBV5-1 and J usage is TRBJ2-2; 9 bases align to TRBD1. The ends lost 3 bases at V and 7 bases at J; junction bases unmatched: 4. CDR3 length: 14 amino acids. CDR1 SGHRS and CDR2 YFSETQ come from the germline V gene. The CDR3 DNA reads as TGCGCCAGCAGCTGGGACAGGGAAGGCGGGGAGCTGTTTTTT. Translation: CASSWDREGGELFF.

The chain joins TRBV5-1 to TRBJ1-4, with no clear D. The germline V and J ends were trimmed by 0 bases and 2 bases, with 17 bases remaining between them. The length of the CDR3 is 18 residues. Germline V CDR1 and CDR2: SGHRS, YFSETQ. The CDR3 is CASSLVSAGRSTNEKLFF. CDR3 bases: TGCGCCAGCAGCTTGGTTTCGGCAGGCAGGTCGACTAATGAAAAACTGTTTTTT.